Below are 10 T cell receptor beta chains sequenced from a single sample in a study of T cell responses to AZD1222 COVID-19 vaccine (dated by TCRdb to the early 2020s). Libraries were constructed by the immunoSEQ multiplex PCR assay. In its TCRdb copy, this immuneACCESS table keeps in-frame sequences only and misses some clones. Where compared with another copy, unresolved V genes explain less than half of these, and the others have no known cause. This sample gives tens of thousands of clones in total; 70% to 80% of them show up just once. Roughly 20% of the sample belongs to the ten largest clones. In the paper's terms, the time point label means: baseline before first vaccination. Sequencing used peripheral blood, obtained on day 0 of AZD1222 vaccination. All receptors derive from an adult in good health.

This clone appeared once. The CDR3 protein is CASSLRDRTVYGYTF. The CDR3 bases are TGTGCCAGCAGTTTGCGGGACAGGACTGTCTATGGCTACACCTTC. The chain links TRBV28 to TRBJ1-2, with 8 bases fitting TRBD1. The CDR3 totals 15 residues. Germline assignment: CDR1 MDHEN and CDR2 SYDVKM. Trimming removed 3 bases from V and 4 bases from J; junction bases left unmatched: 7.

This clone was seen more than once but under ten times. The CDR3 loop reads CASSTRQGWSEAFF. The DNA for the CDR3 is TGTGCCAGCAGTACTCGACAGGGGTGGTCTGAAGCTTTCTTT. V and J are TRBV28 and TRBJ1-1, with 8 nucleotides matching TRBD1. The trim removed 5 bases at V and 6 bases at J, leaving 8 bases unmatched. Germline V CDR1 and CDR2: MDHEN, SYDVKM. The CDR3 extends over 14 amino acids.

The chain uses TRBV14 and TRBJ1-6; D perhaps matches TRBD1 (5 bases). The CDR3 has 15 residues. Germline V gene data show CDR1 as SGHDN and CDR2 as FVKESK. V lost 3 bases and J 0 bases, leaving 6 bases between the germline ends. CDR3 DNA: TGTGCCAGCAGCCAGGACAACTCCTATAATTCACCCCTCCACTTT. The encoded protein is CASSQDNSYNSPLHF.

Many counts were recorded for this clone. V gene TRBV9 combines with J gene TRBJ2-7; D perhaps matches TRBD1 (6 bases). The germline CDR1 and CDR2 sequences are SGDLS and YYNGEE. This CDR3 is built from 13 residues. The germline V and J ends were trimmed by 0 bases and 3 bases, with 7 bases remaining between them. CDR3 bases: TGTGCCAGCAGCGTAGGGGGGCGCTACGAGCAGTACTTC. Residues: CASSVGGRYEQYF. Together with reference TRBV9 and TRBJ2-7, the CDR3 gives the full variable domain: DSGVTQTPKHLITATGQRVTLRCSPRSGDLSVYWYQQSLDQGLQFLIQYYNGEERAKGNILERFSAQQFPDLHSELNLSSLELGDSALYFCASSVGGRYEQYFGPGTRLTVT.

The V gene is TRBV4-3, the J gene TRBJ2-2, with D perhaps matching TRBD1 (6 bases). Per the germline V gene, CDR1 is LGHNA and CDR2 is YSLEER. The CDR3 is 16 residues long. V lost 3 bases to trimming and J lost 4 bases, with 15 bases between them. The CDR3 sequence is CASSQEAGATTGELFF. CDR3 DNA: TGCGCCAGCAGCCAGGAAGCAGGGGCGACCACCGGGGAGCTGTTTTTT.

CDR3 region: CASSPGTGNSLSGNTIYF. CDR3 sequence (DNA): TGTGCCAGCAGCCCAGGGACAGGGAATTCATTATCTGGAAACACCATATATTTT. The rearrangement joins TRBV3-1 (or the pseudogene TRBV3-2) to TRBJ1-3; TRBD1 aligns across 9 bases. This CDR3 is 18 amino acids long. V shed 4 bases and J 1 base; nucleotides not matched to a gene: 11. Germline V gene lookup returns CDR1 LGHDT and CDR2 YNNKEL (reference sequence).

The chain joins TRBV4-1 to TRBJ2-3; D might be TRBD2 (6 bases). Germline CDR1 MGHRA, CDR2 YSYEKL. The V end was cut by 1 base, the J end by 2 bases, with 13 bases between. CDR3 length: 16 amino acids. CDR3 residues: CASSQVWGENTDTQYF. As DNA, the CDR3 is TGCGCCAGCAGCCAAGTGTGGGGGGAAAACACAGATACGCAGTATTTT.

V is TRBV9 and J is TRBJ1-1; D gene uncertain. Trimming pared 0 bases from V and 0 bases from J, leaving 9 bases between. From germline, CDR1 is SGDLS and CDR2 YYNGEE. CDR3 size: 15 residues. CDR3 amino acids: CASSVEERMNTEAFF. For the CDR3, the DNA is TGTGCCAGCAGCGTAGAAGAAAGGATGAACACTGAAGCTTTCTTT.

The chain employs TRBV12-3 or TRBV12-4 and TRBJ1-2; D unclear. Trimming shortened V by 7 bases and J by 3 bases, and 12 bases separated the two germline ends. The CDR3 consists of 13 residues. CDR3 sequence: CASTPDGYYGYTF. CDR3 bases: TGTGCCAGCACCCCTGACGGGTACTATGGCTACACCTTC.

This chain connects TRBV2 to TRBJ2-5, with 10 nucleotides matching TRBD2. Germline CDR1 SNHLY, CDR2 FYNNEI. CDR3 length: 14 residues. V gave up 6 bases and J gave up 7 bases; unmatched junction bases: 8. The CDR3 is CASRDRTSGGTQYF. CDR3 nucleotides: TGTGCCAGCAGGGACCGGACTAGCGGAGGGACCCAGTACTTC.